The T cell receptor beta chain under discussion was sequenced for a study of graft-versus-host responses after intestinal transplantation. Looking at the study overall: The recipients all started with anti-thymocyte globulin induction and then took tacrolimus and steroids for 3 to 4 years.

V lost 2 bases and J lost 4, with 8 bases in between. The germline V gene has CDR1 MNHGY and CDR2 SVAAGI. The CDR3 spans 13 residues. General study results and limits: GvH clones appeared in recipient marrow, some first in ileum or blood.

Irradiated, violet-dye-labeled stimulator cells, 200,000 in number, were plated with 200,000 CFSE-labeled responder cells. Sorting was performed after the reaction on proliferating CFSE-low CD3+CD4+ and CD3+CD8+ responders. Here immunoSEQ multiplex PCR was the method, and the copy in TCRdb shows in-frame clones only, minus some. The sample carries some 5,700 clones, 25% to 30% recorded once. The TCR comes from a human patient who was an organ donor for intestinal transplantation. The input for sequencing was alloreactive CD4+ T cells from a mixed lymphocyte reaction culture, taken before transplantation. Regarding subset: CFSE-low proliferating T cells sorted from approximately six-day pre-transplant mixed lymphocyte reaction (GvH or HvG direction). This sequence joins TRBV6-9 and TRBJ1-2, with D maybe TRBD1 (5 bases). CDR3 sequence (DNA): TGTGCCAGCAGTTATAGGGGTCTCTATGGCTACACCTTC. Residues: CASSYRGLYGYTF.